This TCR beta chain is from a study of blood T cells in healthy people across ages (dated by TCRdb to about 2015). Broadly, across the study: In model experiments, roughly one uniquely barcoded TCR beta cDNA molecule per two T cells was captured by template switching. Using deep sequencing normalized with unique cDNA molecular identifiers, the study measured how TCR beta repertoire diversity changes with age. Donors were grouped into four age groups: young (average 16 years), middle-aged (about 38), aged (approximately 67) and long-lived (just over 80). To avoid experimental bias, donors of different ages were randomly spread across the sequencing lanes. Using the same blood draw, the study looked at two additional independent replicas of 1 million unique cDNA reads for two donors, one aged 18 to 30 and the other aged 80 or older.

Findings and caveats that apply to the study as a whole: Estimates of total diversity based on one million sequenced T cells were regarded as lower bounds and as underestimates. Compared with the aged group, more naive CD4+ T cells, fewer expanded clones and increased TCR diversity were shown by the long-lived group, suggesting age selection. Because donor CMV infection status was unknown, age-related changes in expanded clonotypes were potentially confounded. Conclusive comparison of naive and antigen-experienced compartments was prevented by the profiling of bulk unsorted PBMCs. Observed TCR beta diversity correlated strongly with the percentage of naive T cells measured by flow cytometry. Observed TCR beta diversity per million T cells fell roughly linearly with age, and a significant reduction was already apparent by age around 39.

This clonotype was seen at least ten times. Its antigen target is currently unknown. The record has no base qualities; no much larger clone is one base away. Libraries were made using 5' RACE. Sequenced using an Illumina HiSeq 2500. The second PCR ran for about 7 to 11 cycles and used a J-beta primer mix along with a sample-barcoded 5' primer. Each TCR beta cDNA molecule received a unique molecular identifier from a template-switch 5' adaptor carrying 12 random nucleotides. At least 2.5 million CDR3-containing paired-end reads were obtained from each sample. All of the RNA was converted into first-strand cDNA using the Mint cDNA synthesis kit, with a TRBC-specific oligonucleotide serving as the primer. All cDNA was treated with uracil-DNA glycosylase and then went through a first 18-cycle PCR with the universal primers M1SS and BC2_uni_R. As for the authors' bioinformatics: Normalization of each sample was performed by random selection of 1 million high-quality reads, each carrying a distinct molecular identifier. Reads sharing molecular identifiers were discarded rather than binned into consensus sequences. MiTCR, run with a Q25 quality threshold and the strictest error-elimination algorithm, handled CDR3 identification, clonotype clustering and error correction. A nonparametric unseen species model with Euler transformation was used to estimate a lower bound on total TCR beta diversity. TCRdb itself trimmed the public reads at Q25 with fastp, ran MiXCR and retained productive beta chains. Rows are unified per CDR3 protein, each entry keeping the most common DNA and genes. TCRdb, not the original authors, processed these V and J calls. In this sample the table shows about 640,000 distinct CDR3 sequences, approximately 30% of which occur a single time. The ten biggest clones cover 15% to 19% of the sample.

Donors were approximately 42 systemically healthy Caucasian individuals from Russia aged roughly 6 to 95 years. Roughly 11 milliliters of peripheral blood were drawn from each donor into EDTA-treated Vacutainer tubes. Ficoll-Paque density-gradient centrifugation was used to isolate PBMCs, with at least 7 million per sample. Trizol reagent was used to extract total RNA from PBMCs, with at least 6 micrograms per sample. For every donor, flow cytometry on a PBMC aliquot measured the percentage of naive CD45RAhigh/CD27high T cells. From its cysteine to its phenylalanine, the CDR3 spans 14 amino acids. The retained sequence is limited to the CDR3, 42 bases, with the frame set at the first base. The germline V gene (reference sequence) yields DFQATT for CDR1 and SNEGSKA for CDR2. Trimming removed 6 bases from V and 4 bases from J; the gene matches leave 9 bases unexplained.

The chain employs TRBV20-1 and TRBJ2-5; TRBD1 agrees with 9 junctional bases. The sequenced material came from blood. This clonotype originated in a woman of 80 years or more in good health. The nucleotide sequence reads as follows: TGCAGTGCCGGGACAGGGCGAACGAGAGAGACCCAGTACTTC. Translation gives CSAGTGRTRETQYF.